Sequencing of this TCR beta chain was carried out in a study of tumor and adjacent non-tumor tissue in lung cancer. Whole-study context: Samples averaged about 4.2 million productive TCRbeta reads each.

Three rounds of nested PCR, following a modified ARM-PCR protocol, produced the TCRbeta library. TCRdb independently ran MiXCR on the multiplex PCR reads; one entry per CDR3 protein. Of 45,000 or so distinct CDR3 sequences in the sample, more than 60% were seen once. This clonotype has only a few counts. A much larger clone sits a single nucleotide away, making a read error possible. This sample's RNA came from whole unsorted tissue. Distant lung tissue was collected more than 3 cm away from the tumor edge. The sequenced sample consisted of distant non-tumor lung tissue. This TCR was sampled from a woman in her thirties or forties with non-small cell lung cancer.

The CDR3 loop reads CASSLAQGRNEQFF. CDR3 in DNA: TGTGCCAGCAGCTTAGCCCAGGGGCGGAATGAGCAGTTCTTC. The V call is TRBV13, the J call TRBJ2-1, with a weak D call TRBD1 (6 bases). In germline, CDR1 is PRHDT, CDR2 FYEKMQ (reference sequence). The CDR3 covers 14 residues. V was pared by 1 base and J by 7 bases, with 11 bases between. The complete variable domain, with remaining parts taken from reference TRBV13 and TRBJ2-1, reads AAGVIQSPRHLIKEKRETATLKCYPIPRHDTVYWYQQGPGQDPQFLISFYEKMQSDKGSIPDRFSAQQFSDYHSELNMSSLELGDSALYFCASSLAQGRNEQFFGPGTRLTVL.